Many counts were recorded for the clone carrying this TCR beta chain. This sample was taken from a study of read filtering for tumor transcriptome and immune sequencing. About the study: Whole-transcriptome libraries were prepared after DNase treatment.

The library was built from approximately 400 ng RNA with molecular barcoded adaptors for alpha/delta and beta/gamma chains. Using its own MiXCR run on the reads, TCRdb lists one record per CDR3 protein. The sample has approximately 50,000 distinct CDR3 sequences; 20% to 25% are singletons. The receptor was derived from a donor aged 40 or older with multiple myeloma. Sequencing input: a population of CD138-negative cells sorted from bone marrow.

CDR3 DNA sequence: TGCAGTGCTAGATTCCGGGACAGGGCACTTTATAGCAATCAGCCCCAGCATTTT. This codes for CSARFRDRALYSNQPQHF. J is TRBJ1-5 and V is TRBV20-1; 9 positions agree with TRBD1. CDR1 DFQATT and CDR2 SNEGSKA come from the germline V gene (reference sequence). The CDR3 covers 18 residues. With V trimmed by 2 bases and J by 0 bases, 11 bases remained unmatched.